A selection of T cell receptor beta chains follows, all from one sample in a study of OX40 agonist ivuxolimab in advanced cancers. Repertoires were generated with immunoSEQ multiplex PCR, while TCRdb's copy carries only in-frame clones and drops some. The sample lists tens of thousands of clones, roughly 85% occurring once. This specimen was CD4+ or CD8+ T cells sorted from blood, taken in a trial of the OX40 agonist ivuxolimab. The receptors shown here come from an adult with an advanced solid tumor such as melanoma, head and neck, liver or kidney cancer. The CDR3 runs from the conserved cysteine through the conserved F or W. The D gene is left open where the match is weak. Size tells how often a clone was seen (once, few, many) or the class of an expanded clone, and some rows leave it out.

cdr3_nt	cdr3_aa	clone_size	d_call	v_call	j_call
TGTGCCAGCAGCTCGCTAGCGACAGTGACGGACACCGGGGAGCTGTTTTTT	CASSSLATVTDTGELFF	-	-	TRBV7-6	TRBJ2-2
TGTGCCAGCAGTCCCTGGGGCGGGAGTCTCTACGAGCAGTACTTC	CASSPWGGSLYEQYF	-	TRBD2	TRBV28	TRBJ2-7
TGTGCCAGCAGCCAAGACGCTTTAGACAGCGACACTGAAGCTTTCTTT	CASSQDALDSDTEAFF	-	-	TRBV4-2	TRBJ1-1
TGTGCCAGCAGTCAATTCCTCCGGACAGGAGACTACAATGAGCAGTTCTTC	CASSQFLRTGDYNEQFF	once	TRBD1	TRBV5-6	TRBJ2-1
TGTGCCAGCAGCCAAGCCCCCCAGTATATCGGGGAGCTGTTTTTT	CASSQAPQYIGELFF	-	-	TRBV4-2	TRBJ2-2
TGTGCCACCAGCAGGGCAACGGAGGGGGAAAAACTGTTTTTT	CATSRATEGEKLFF	-	-	TRBV15	TRBJ1-4
TGTGCCAGCAGCTTTGTCAATCAGCCCCAGCATTTT	CASSFVNQPQHF	-	-	TRBV5-1	TRBJ1-5
TGTGCCAGCTCAGGCTTTCCAACCCACGTTGATACTGAAGCTTTCTTT	CASSGFPTHVDTEAFF	-	-	TRBV18	TRBJ1-1
TGTGCCAGCAGCTTAGGTACGTACAATGAGCAGTTCTTC	CASSLGTYNEQFF	-	-	TRBV11-2	TRBJ2-1
TGCGCCAGCAGCCAAGACATAGCGGGAGGGAGCTACAATGAGCAGTTCTTC	CASSQDIAGGSYNEQFF	-	TRBD2	TRBV4-1	TRBJ2-1
TGTGCCAGCAGCCCCTCGACAGTGAACACTGAAGCTTTCTTT	CASSPSTVNTEAFF	few	-	TRBV7-9	TRBJ1-1
TGCGCCAGCAGCTTAAGACTAGCTGAAACGAACACCGGGGAGCTGTTTTTT	CASSLRLAETNTGELFF	once	TRBD2	TRBV5-1	TRBJ2-2
TGTGCCAGCAGTTCGACAGGGGGTCGCATTCAGTACTTC	CASSSTGGRIQYF	-	TRBD1	TRBV11-2	TRBJ2-4
TGTGCCAGCAGCGCAACAGGGGGAGGCTTTCTTGAGCAGTTCTTC	CASSATGGGFLEQFF	-	TRBD1	TRBV9	TRBJ2-1
TGTGCCAGCAGCTTAGCTAGCGGGGGTTACAATGAGCAGTTCTTC	CASSLASGGYNEQFF	-	TRBD2	TRBV7-2	TRBJ2-1
TGTGCCAGTAGTATAGGGCCAGGGACAAGGTACGAGCAGTACTTC	CASSIGPGTRYEQYF	-	-	TRBV19	TRBJ2-7
TGTGCCAGCAGCTCCCGCCTGGACAGACCCACAGATACGCAGTATTTT	CASSSRLDRPTDTQYF	-	-	TRBV7-2	TRBJ2-3
TGTGCCAGCAGCTTGACTAGCGGGGCCGGGGAGGGCTACGAGCAGTACTTC	CASSLTSGAGEGYEQYF	-	TRBD2	TRBV11-3	TRBJ2-7
TGTGCCAGCAGTTACCAGGGTCACACTAACTATGGCTACACCTTC	CASSYQGHTNYGYTF	-	-	TRBV6-5	TRBJ1-2
TGTGCCAGCACCGGCAACGCCATATATTTT	CASTGNAIYF	-	-	TRBV6-6	TRBJ1-3
TGCGCCAGCAGCTCCGGGGGGACAGAAAGCTCCTACAATGAGCAGTTCTTC	CASSSGGTESSYNEQFF	-	-	TRBV5-1	TRBJ2-1
TGTGCCAGTAGTGCGGTACAGGGGTGGGACACCGGGGAGCTGTTTTTT	CASSAVQGWDTGELFF	-	TRBD1	TRBV19	TRBJ2-2
TGTGCCTGGAGTGTAGCAGGTGGAATGGGCGGCTACACCTTC	CAWSVAGGMGGYTF	-	-	TRBV30	TRBJ1-2
TGTGCCAGCAGTGTTACTAGCGCATACTACGAGCAGTACTTC	CASSVTSAYYEQYF	-	TRBD2	TRBV6-1	TRBJ2-7
TGTGCCAGCAGTTTAACAGAGCCTTTTGGTGAGCAGTACTTC	CASSLTEPFGEQYF	-	-	TRBV27	TRBJ2-7
TGTGCCACCAGACCCTCTGGGGCCAACGTCCTGACTTTC	CATRPSGANVLTF	-	-	TRBV15	TRBJ2-6
TGTGCCAGCTCAGCAACCTTCCAGGGGGCGCTAGGGAATGAGCAGTTCTTC	CASSATFQGALGNEQFF	once	TRBD1	TRBV18	TRBJ2-1
TGTGCCAGCAGCTTCCTAGGGGAAGCTTTCTTT	CASSFLGEAFF	-	-	TRBV11-2	TRBJ1-1
TGTGCCAGCAGCTTTGGTCCTCTAGCGGGAGTGGGCGGGGAGCTGTTTTTT	CASSFGPLAGVGGELFF	-	TRBD2	TRBV11-3	TRBJ2-2
TGTGCCAGCAGCTTGGGGACAGAATACGAGCAGTACTTC	CASSLGTEYEQYF	once	TRBD1	TRBV11-2	TRBJ2-7
TGCGCCAGCAGCCAAGACGTTGTCTTCAGCGAGCAGTACTTC	CASSQDVVFSEQYF	few	-	TRBV4-1	TRBJ2-7
TGTGCCAGCAGCGTAGGGGGTTGGGGAGCGGGCACTGAAGCTTTCTTT	CASSVGGWGAGTEAFF	once	-	TRBV9	TRBJ1-1
TGCGCCAGCAGCTCCGGGTCCCAAACCACTGAAGCTTTCTTT	CASSSGSQTTEAFF	few	-	TRBV5-1	TRBJ1-1
TGTGCCAGCAGTTACTCGCCTAGCGGCAGCGGGGAGCTGTTTTTT	CASSYSPSGSGELFF	-	TRBD2	TRBV6-6	TRBJ2-2
TGTGCCAGTAGGCAACAGGGTTCTAGCAATCAGCCCCAGCATTTT	CASRQQGSSNQPQHF	few	-	TRBV19	TRBJ1-5
TGTGCTAGCAGCTGGCGGGAGAACTCAGATACGCAGTATTTT	CASSWRENSDTQYF	-	TRBD2	TRBV7-7	TRBJ2-3
TGTGCCAGCAGTGTACAGCGGGACAGCTATGGCTACACCTTC	CASSVQRDSYGYTF	few	TRBD1	TRBV2	TRBJ1-2
TGTGCCAGTAGTCGAGGCGAAAGCAAAAACATTCAGTACTTC	CASSRGESKNIQYF	-	-	TRBV19	TRBJ2-4
TGTGCCAGTAAACTAAAACCGGGACTAGCGGGAGGAGAGTACACCGGGGAGCTGTTTTTT	CASKLKPGLAGGEYTGELFF	-	TRBD2	TRBV19	TRBJ2-2
TGTGCCACCATTGGGATCGGATACAATGAGCAGTTCTTC	CATIGIGYNEQFF	-	-	TRBV28	TRBJ2-1
TGTGCCACGGGGCTAGCGGGAGAAAAAGAGACCCAGTACTTC	CATGLAGEKETQYF	-	TRBD2	TRBV18	TRBJ2-5
TGTGCCAGCAGTCCGTTCCACGAGCAGTACTTC	CASSPFHEQYF	-	-	TRBV28	TRBJ2-7
TGTGCCAGCAGCCAAGCGTCGGCGGGAGGGCCGAAATCAAATGAGCAGTTCTTC	CASSQASAGGPKSNEQFF	-	TRBD2	TRBV14	TRBJ2-1
TGTGCCAGTTCCCCCCTGGCCATCTCTGGAAACACCATATATTTT	CASSPLAISGNTIYF	-	-	TRBV19	TRBJ1-3
TGCAGCGTTGTCCCGAGCGGCTACGAGCAGTACTTC	CSVVPSGYEQYF	-	-	TRBV29-1	TRBJ2-7
TGTGCCGGCAGTGAAGCGAGGGGCTCTGTGGTTCAGCAGTTCTTC	CAGSEARGSVVQQFF	-	-	TRBV2	TRBJ2-1
TGTGCCAGCAGCCCCCATTTCGTCCCCACAGATACGCAGTATTTT	CASSPHFVPTDTQYF	-	-	TRBV5-6	TRBJ2-3
TGTGCCAGCAGTGAAGCTTCGGGACAGGGGGCTGAAAAACTGTTTTTT	CASSEASGQGAEKLFF	-	TRBD1	TRBV2	TRBJ1-4
TGCGCCAGCAGAGCCCGGACAGGGCAAAATGAGCAGTTCTTC	CASRARTGQNEQFF	few	TRBD1	TRBV4-1	TRBJ2-1
TGCGCCAGCAGCCACCGATTCACTAGCGGGAGTTCCCCAGATACGCAGTATTTT	CASSHRFTSGSSPDTQYF	-	TRBD2	TRBV4-1	TRBJ2-3
TGTGCCAGCAGCCGAAGGCCCTTCATGAACACTGAAGCTTTCTTT	CASSRRPFMNTEAFF	-	-	TRBV6-5	TRBJ1-1
TGTGCCAGCAGCCCGTCCACAAGGAACACTGAAGCTTTCTTT	CASSPSTRNTEAFF	-	-	TRBV7-9	TRBJ1-1
TGTGCCAGCAGATTAACTAACTATGGCTACACCTTC	CASRLTNYGYTF	-	-	TRBV2	TRBJ1-2
TGTGCCAGCAGCTCCCCGGGACAGGGTATCGATGAGCAGTTCTTC	CASSSPGQGIDEQFF	-	TRBD1	TRBV11-2	TRBJ2-1
TGTGCCAGTAGCCGGACAGGGAGTACCGGGGAGCTGTTTTTT	CASSRTGSTGELFF	-	TRBD1	TRBV19	TRBJ2-2
TGTGCCAGCGGGACTAGCGTTTCCGGGGAGCTGTTTTTT	CASGTSVSGELFF	-	TRBD2	TRBV19	TRBJ2-2
TGTGCCAGCTCACCGGCTAGCGGGAGTCAGTACGAGCAGTACTTC	CASSPASGSQYEQYF	-	TRBD2	TRBV18	TRBJ2-7